The rows below give T cell receptor beta chains drawn from one sample of a study of technical replicates of blood from several donors. Profiled with immunoSEQ multiplex PCR; TCRdb holds only in-frame clones, not every one. The table lists tens of thousands of clones, around 92% of them singletons. Sequenced sample: T cells isolated from PBMCs. The receptors derive from a human donor in good health. Both conserved end residues are part of each CDR3. D genes are given only for firm matches. Clone size appears in some rows only: once, few, many, or a class for an expanded clone.

>NA|TRBD2|TRBJ2-7|TRBV10-3
TGTGCCGTCCAGCTAGCGGAGACCTACGAGCAGTACTTC
CAVQLAETYEQYF
>NA|NA|TRBJ2-7|TRBV13
TGTGCCAGCAGCACGGGAGTTCCATACGAGCAGTACTTC
CASSTGVPYEQYF
>NA|NA|TRBJ2-3|TRBV9
TGTGCCAGCAGCGTAGGGTGGGGGCGCATCACAGATACGCAGTATTTT
CASSVGWGRITDTQYF
>NA|TRBD2|TRBJ2-5|TRBV19
TGTGCCAGTAAGGATTCGGGAGGGTTGGTGGAGACCCAGTACTTC
CASKDSGGLVETQYF
>NA|TRBD2|TRBJ2-1|TRBV19
TGTGCTTATCTAGCGGACAATGAGCAGTTCTTC
CAYLADNEQFF
>once|TRBD2|TRBJ2-2|TRBV10-3
TGTGCCATCATGGCCACTTTAGCGGGAGGATCGAGTATCGGGGAGCTGTTTTTT
CAIMATLAGGSSIGELFF
>NA|TRBD1|TRBJ2-1|TRBV30
TGTGCCTGGATGACAGGGGGCTACAATGAGCAGTTCTTC
CAWMTGGYNEQFF
>NA|TRBD2|TRBJ2-7|TRBV6-5
TGTGCCAGCAGTTACTACCAGCGGGAGGGCCCCCGCGAGCAGTACTTC
CASSYYQREGPREQYF
>NA|TRBD2|TRBJ2-7|TRBV27
TGTGCCAGCAGTTCTGGACTAGCCCGATACGAGCAGTACTTC
CASSSGLARYEQYF
>NA|NA|TRBJ1-1|TRBV28
TGTGCCAGCAGTCTAAACGCTGAAGCTTTCTTT
CASSLNAEAFF
>NA|NA|TRBJ1-1|TRBV28
TGTGCCAGCAGTTCATCTCTAGGCACTGAAGCTTTCTTT
CASSSSLGTEAFF